The next 17 T cell receptor beta chains were all read from a single sample in a study of T-cell reconstitution after alpha-beta-depleted transplantation in children. Unique molecular identifiers tagged the TCRbeta library. TCRdb reanalysed the PCR reads using MiXCR and keeps one entry per CDR3 protein. The sample consists of 250,000 to 300,000 distinct CDR3 sequences, 11% of them appearing once. Sequencing used peripheral blood, obtained 180 days after TCRalphabeta/CD19-depleted stem cell transplant. The origin of the receptors is a male patient between 2 and 15 years old who had a stem cell transplant for chronic granulomatous disease, so the T cells may come from the graft donor.

Many counts were recorded for this clonotype. This chain uses TRBV4-3 with TRBJ1-1; D gene ambiguous. Deletions cut 1 base from V and 4 bases from J, with 13 bases between. The V gene's germline CDR1 is LGHNA and CDR2 YSLEER. The CDR3 is 15 residues long. CDR3 nucleotides: TGCGCCAGCAGCCAAGCCTTCGACCTGAGCACTGAAGCTTTCTTT. Protein: CASSQAFDLSTEAFF.

This clonotype was recorded many times. This sequence joins TRBV6-1 and TRBJ2-6, with a tentative D call TRBD1 (6 bases). This CDR3 region has 17 residues. With 6 bases removed from V and 0 bases from J, the gap between germline ends came to 15 bases. CDR1 and CDR2 from the germline V gene are MNHNS and SASEGT. CDR3 amino acids: CASSPGTDSSGANVLTF. DNA of the CDR3: TGTGCCAGCAGCCCCGGGACGGACAGCTCTGGGGCCAACGTCCTGACTTTC.

This clonotype was detected ten times or more. The chain is built from TRBV27 and TRBJ2-7, with 7 nucleotides matching TRBD2. Germline V gene data show CDR1 as MNHEY and CDR2 as SMNVEV (reference sequence). V was pared by 2 bases and J by 2 bases, with 6 bases of the junction left unmatched. The CDR3 is made up of 15 amino acids. The DNA for the CDR3 is TGTGCCAGCAGTTTAAGGCGGGAGCGCCCCTACGAGCAGTACTTC. Its protein product is CASSLRRERPYEQYF.

This clonotype was detected many times. The chain couples TRBV6-5 to TRBJ1-2, with 7 bases aligning to TRBD1. This CDR3 is built from 17 residues. The V and J ends lost 2 bases and 1 base, in that order; junction bases with no gene match: 10. In germline, CDR1 is MNHEY, CDR2 SVGAGI. The CDR3 sequence: CASSYTAGTAINYGYTF. CDR3 DNA: TGTGCCAGCAGTTACACGGCCGGGACAGCCATTAACTATGGCTACACCTTC.

This clonotype turned up a few times. The chain joins TRBV5-3 to TRBJ2-7; D might be TRBD1 (6 bases). Being an ORF, TRBV5-3 has a function that is uncertain. V lost 7 bases, J lost 2 bases, and 13 bases lay in between. The CDR3 sequence is 13 residues long. The CDR3 spells CARVAGEPYEQYF. CDR3 bases: TGTGCCAGAGTGGCAGGGGAGCCCTACGAGCAGTACTTC.

In its sample, this clonotype was seen many times. V is TRBV7-9 and J is TRBJ2-1; D is ambiguous. Germline V gene lookup returns CDR1 SEHNR and CDR2 FQNEAQ (reference sequence). Trimming left V 2 bases short and J 14 bases short, with 19 bases between. The CDR3 length is 14 residues. DNA for the CDR3: TGTGCCAGCAGCTTAAAAGGAGAATCAGAATATGAGTTCTTC. Its translation is CASSLKGESEYEFF.

The table lists this clonotype with many counts. The genes are TRBV5-1 and TRBJ2-1, with 13 bases lining up with TRBD2. Germline V CDR1 and CDR2: SGHRS, YFSETQ. The CDR3 is 15 residues long. J gave up 7 bases and V 2 bases, and 3 bases lay outside the gene matches. The CDR3 nucleotides are TGCGCCAGCAGCTTCACTAGCGGGGGGGCAAATGAGCAGTTCTTC. The encoded protein is CASSFTSGGANEQFF.

This clonotype has at least ten counts. This chain joins TRBV12-3 or TRBV12-4 and TRBJ2-2; D ambiguous. The CDR3 covers 14 residues. Deletions cut 6 bases from V and 4 bases from J, with 12 bases between. CDR3 DNA sequence: TGTGCCAGCAGCTACCTCCTAAGCACCGGGGAGCTGTTTTTT. Its protein is CASSYLLSTGELFF.

There are many counts of this clonotype. The rearrangement uses TRBV14 and TRBJ2-3; the D gene is possibly TRBD1 (6 bases). The CDR3 sequence is 14 residues long. The V and J ends lost 6 bases and 9 bases respectively, with 19 bases between them. Germline V gene lookup returns CDR1 SGHDN and CDR2 FVKESK. The CDR3: CASSPGQKGPTQYF. The CDR3 DNA is TGTGCCAGCAGTCCCGGACAGAAGGGCCCGACGCAGTATTTT.

This clonotype was observed many times. The chain links TRBV3-1 to TRBJ2-7; a weak D match, TRBD1 (6 bases). Trimming stripped 0 bases from V and 4 bases from J, with 13 bases between. Looked up from germline, CDR1 is LGHDT and CDR2 is YNNKEL (reference sequence). The CDR3 spans 15 residues. CDR3 DNA: TGTGCCAGCAGCCAAGACCCGGGACATTTTTACGAGCAGTACTTC. Its translation: CASSQDPGHFYEQYF.

V is TRBV15 and J is TRBJ2-2, with D perhaps matching TRBD2 (5 bases). Trimming removed 1 base from V and 6 bases from J, with 9 bases in between. The CDR3 totals 14 residues. From germline, CDR1 is LNHNV and CDR2 YYDKDF (reference sequence). Written as DNA, the CDR3 is TGTGCCACCAGCAGAGTACTAGAGCCCGGGGAGCTGTTTTTT. It specifies CATSRVLEPGELFF.

This clonotype was counted many times. CDR3 DNA sequence: TGTGCCAGCAGTTTCAATGAAGAGACCCAGTACTTC. The encoded protein is CASSFNEETQYF. The chain couples TRBV12-3 or TRBV12-4 to TRBJ2-5; no reliable D call. The CDR3 is 12 amino acids. V was pared by 3 bases and J by 3 bases, with 5 bases between.

Comments on this clonotype: A clone one base away is much larger, so this may be a read error. The chain links TRBV12-3 or TRBV12-4 to TRBJ1-6; 8 bases are a match to TRBD1. The CDR3 contains 14 residues. The CDR3 sequence: CASSYDRGNSPLNF. The DNA for the CDR3 is TGTGCCAGCAGTTACGACAGGGGCAATTCACCCCTCAACTTT.

This clonotype has a count of ten or more. The rearrangement joins TRBV20-1 to TRBJ2-7; 9 nucleotides agree with TRBD1. The CDR3 runs to 15 residues. V shed 6 bases and J 2 bases; nucleotides not matched to a gene: 11. Germline V lookup: CDR1 DFQATT, CDR2 SNEGSKA (reference sequence). The CDR3 spells CSAKRRDRVPYEQYF. CDR3 coding DNA: TGCAGTGCCAAGCGCCGGGACAGGGTACCCTACGAGCAGTACTTC.

Many counts were recorded for this clonotype. This chain links TRBV12-3 or TRBV12-4 with TRBJ2-7; D gene unclear. Between the trimmed V and J ends, which lost 5 bases and 3 bases, there was a span of 11 bases. The CDR3 spans 13 residues. The CDR3 region has the DNA TGTGCCAGCAGTCTCCCTCAGGACTACGAGCAGTACTTC. Encoded protein: CASSLPQDYEQYF.

This clonotype was detected many times. This rearrangement joins TRBV29-1 to TRBJ1-2, with 8 bases matching TRBD1. CDR3 length: 12 amino acids. V dropped 5 bases and J dropped 4; count of bases not matched to a gene: 3. The germline CDR1 and CDR2 sequences are SQVTM and ANQGSEA. The CDR3 sequence: CSVSTGVYGYTF. The DNA for the CDR3 is TGCAGCGTTTCGACAGGGGTCTATGGCTACACCTTC.

Comment on this clonotype: A single base separates this from a much larger clone, so it may be a read error. The V call is TRBV27, the J call TRBJ2-1; D is unresolved. Deletions cut 3 bases from V and 9 bases from J, with 15 bases between. The CDR3 sequence is 14 residues long. CDR1 MNHEY and CDR2 SMNVEV come from the germline V gene (reference sequence). CDR3 amino acids: CASSLVQEIGEQFF. The CDR3, as DNA: TGTGCCAGCAGTTTGGTCCAGGAAATTGGTGAGCAGTTCTTC.